The T cell receptor beta chain under discussion was sequenced for a study of T-cell memory formation after mild COVID-19. TCRdb itself ran the 5' RACE reads through MiXCR, one entry per CDR3 protein. The data show about 340,000 distinct CDR3 sequences, approximately 15% seen once. V shed 7 bases, J shed 3 bases, and the junction held 9 bases outside the gene matches. The CDR3 extends over 15 amino acids. In regard to this clonotype: Its matching antigen is unknown.

Findings and caveats of the study: Memory from before infection featured some responding clones, which suggests cross-reactive memory joined. Among clones peaking at day 37 in the second wave, SARS-CoV-2 specificity remained unconfirmed. Mainly CM and EM harbored the contracting CD4+ clones; mainly EMRA harbored the CD8+ ones.

Sequencing was done on a sample of PBMCs or a T cell subset sorted from them (not recorded which). The receptor was isolated from a man between 18 and 35 years old who had mild COVID-19 (a few samples of this study predate the infection). Cell type and time point are not known. The chain links TRBV12-3 or TRBV12-4 to TRBJ2-1; TRBD1 aligns across 7 bases. The CDR3 nucleotides are TGTGCCAGCACCTCCGAGGGGGCCGTCTACAATGAGCAGTTCTTC. Its protein is CASTSEGAVYNEQFF.